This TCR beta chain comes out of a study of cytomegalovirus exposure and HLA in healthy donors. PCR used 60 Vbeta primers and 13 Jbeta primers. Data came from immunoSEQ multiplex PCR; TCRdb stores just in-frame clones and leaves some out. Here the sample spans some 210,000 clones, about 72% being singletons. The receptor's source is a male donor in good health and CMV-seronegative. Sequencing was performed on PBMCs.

In DNA, the CDR3 is TGCGCCAGCAGCCAAGATGAGGTACCCGGGGAGCTGTTTTTT. Translation gives CASSQDEVPGELFF. V and J are TRBV4-1 and TRBJ2-2, with D hard to call. This CDR3 is built from 14 residues. Trimming took off 0 bases at V and 6 bases at J, with 8 bases between the two ends. Germline CDR1 MGHRA, CDR2 YSYEKL.